A single sample gave rise to the 27 T cell receptor beta chains below, sequenced in a study of T cells in Graves' hyperthyroidism and ophthalmopathy. TCR beta CDR3 regions were amplified from RNA. TCR CDR3 underwent first-round RT-PCR with the HTBI primer set. TCRdb re-called the multiplex PCR reads with MiXCR, one entry per CDR3 protein. The sample has around 500,000 distinct CDR3 sequences, around 15% seen once. The specimen sequenced was blood. All receptors come from a woman under 30 with Graves' hyperthyroidism.

The chain joins TRBV19 to TRBJ1-3; 8 bases agree with TRBD1. V lost 6 bases to trimming and J lost 0 bases; unmatched junction nucleotides: 4. Germline V lookup: CDR1 LNHDA, CDR2 SQIVND (reference sequence). The CDR3 extends over 15 amino acids. The CDR3, as DNA: TGTGCCAGTAGGGACAGGGAACGCTCTGGAAACACCATATATTTT. This codes for CASRDRERSGNTIYF.

This clonotype has a count of ten or more. The chain combines TRBV3-1 with TRBJ2-5; D is uncertain. The CDR3 length is 13 residues. CDR1 and CDR2 (germline): LGHDT, YNNKEL (reference sequence). Trimming cost V 1 base and J 4 bases, with 7 bases left between them. CDR3 bases: TGTGCCAGCAGCCAAGTTCGGGTAGAGACCCAGTACTTC. Translating it yields CASSQVRVETQYF.

This clonotype has at least ten counts. This sequence joins TRBV12-3 or TRBV12-4 and TRBJ2-2; 7 bases are shared with TRBD2. The CDR3 spans 13 residues. The J segment lost 6 bases and the V segment lost 10 bases, leaving 8 bases of the junction unmatched. The CDR3 sequence: CATWISGAGELFF. The CDR3 DNA sequence: TGTGCCACCTGGATAAGCGGGGCCGGGGAGCTGTTTTTT.

The chain is built from TRBV19 and TRBJ1-4, with 8 bases lining up with TRBD1. CDR1 and CDR2 (germline): LNHDA, SQIVND (reference sequence). CDR3 size: 14 residues. V dropped 6 bases and J dropped 6; count of bases not matched to a gene: 6. CDR3 nucleotides: TGTGCCAGTAGCCGGACAGGGAGTCATGAAAAACTGTTTTTT. It encodes CASSRTGSHEKLFF.

This chain connects TRBV9 to TRBJ2-7; D may be TRBD2 (7 bases). CDR1 is SGDLS, CDR2 YYNGEE, per germline. The CDR3 has 15 amino acids. Trimming removed 4 bases from V and 9 bases from J, with 23 bases in between. CDR3 nucleotide sequence: TGTGCCAGCAGCCGCGAGGGGAGGGAGGGGGACCGGCAGTACTTC. The encoded protein is CASSREGREGDRQYF. Drawing the rest from reference TRBV9 and TRBJ2-7, the complete variable domain is DSGVTQTPKHLITATGQRVTLRCSPRSGDLSVYWYQQSLDQGLQFLIQYYNGEERAKGNILERFSAQQFPDLHSELNLSSLELGDSALYFCASSREGREGDRQYFGPGTRLTVT.

There are many counts of this clonotype. The V call is TRBV6-2 or TRBV6-3, the J call TRBJ2-7, with TRBD1 matching 8 bases. The CDR3 consists of 15 residues. Germline V lookup: CDR1 MNHEY, CDR2 SVGEGT. With V trimmed by 7 bases and J by 0 bases, 8 bases remained unmatched. The CDR3 nucleotides read TGTGCCAGCACTCTCCCCCAGGGGGCCTCCTACGAGCAGTACTTC. Its protein product is CASTLPQGASYEQYF.

This clonotype was detected ten times or more. This chain uses TRBV27 with TRBJ1-5, with D possibly matching TRBD1 (5 bases). Per the germline V gene, CDR1 is MNHEY and CDR2 is SMNVEV (reference sequence). This CDR3 comprises 13 residues. The V and J ends lost 8 bases and 4 bases respectively, with 12 bases between them. The CDR3 here is CASGTEQNQPQHF. The CDR3 nucleotides are TGTGCCAGCGGGACTGAACAAAATCAGCCCCAGCATTTT.

This clonotype was seen at least ten times. J is TRBJ2-2 and V is TRBV19; either TRBD1 or TRBD2 may fit D (5 bases each). There are 16 residues in the CDR3. The germline V gene has CDR1 LNHDA and CDR2 SQIVND (reference sequence). V lost 9 bases and J 1 base, leaving 18 bases between the germline ends. CDR3 in DNA: TGTGCCAGGACCGGCCAGGGACGGAGGAACACCGGGGAGCTGTTTTTT. Amino acid sequence: CARTGQGRRNTGELFF.

The sample holds many counts of this clonotype. The rearrangement links TRBV19 to TRBJ1-1; D is ambiguous. The CDR3 runs 13 residues. The V and J ends lost 1 base and 1 base respectively, with 4 bases between them. CDR1 and CDR2 from the germline V gene are LNHDA and SQIVND (reference sequence). CDR3 DNA sequence: TGTGCCAGTAGTATAGCTGAGAACACTGAAGCTTTCTTT. It encodes CASSIAENTEAFF.

This clonotype appeared a few times. This chain joins TRBV29-1 and TRBJ2-7; the match to TRBD1 covers 7 bases. The CDR3 runs to 13 residues. Germline CDR1 is SQVTM and CDR2 is ANQGSEA. V lost 5 bases, J lost 2 bases, and 6 bases stayed unmatched. The CDR3 protein is CSVLWDSTYEQYF. Written as DNA, the CDR3 is TGCAGCGTTCTATGGGACAGCACCTACGAGCAGTACTTC.

This clonotype was observed at least ten times. This chain links TRBV6-1 with TRBJ1-5; possible D gene TRBD1, 5 bases. Germline CDR1 is MNHNS and CDR2 is SASEGT. The CDR3 contains 17 residues. V gave up 5 bases and J gave up 10 bases, with 27 bases separating them. The CDR3: CASSPADTRFGIEPQHF. DNA for the CDR3: TGTGCCAGCAGTCCCGCGGACACACGATTCGGAATTGAACCCCAGCATTTT.

In its sample, this clonotype was seen a few times. The chain has TRBV7-9 and TRBJ2-3; D may be TRBD1 or TRBD2 (5 bases each). V was shortened by 6 bases and J by 2 bases, with 18 bases between the two germline ends. The CDR3 totals 16 residues. CDR1 is SEHNR and CDR2 is FQNEAQ in the germline V gene (reference sequence). CDR3 protein: CASSPRWGKYTDTQYF. CDR3 DNA sequence: TGTGCCAGCAGTCCTAGATGGGGGAAATACACAGATACGCAGTATTTT.

The sample holds many counts of this clonotype. The chain recombines TRBV11-2 with TRBJ1-2; TRBD1 matches at 8 bases. The CDR3 covers 14 residues. The germline gives CDR1 SGHAT, CDR2 FQNNGV. V was clipped by 3 bases and J by 3 bases; unmatched bases: 3. In nucleotides, the CDR3 is TGTGCCAGCAGCTTGGGACAGGTGTACTATGGCTACACCTTC. Protein: CASSLGQVYYGYTF.

V is TRBV7-2 and J is TRBJ1-5; D unresolved. V dropped 1 base and J dropped 2 bases, with 12 bases sitting between them. Germline V gene data show CDR1 as SGHTA and CDR2 as FQGNSA. This CDR3 comprises 16 residues. CDR3 in DNA: TGTGCCAGCAGCTTAGAGGGTGGATGGGGCAATCAGCCCCAGCATTTT. It is translated as CASSLEGGWGNQPQHF.

Ten or more counts support this clonotype. The V and J genes are TRBV20-1 and TRBJ2-2; D is ambiguous. V was trimmed by 4 bases and J by 1 base, leaving 22 bases between them. The length of the CDR3 is 18 residues. Germline values: CDR1 DFQATT, CDR2 SNEGSKA (reference sequence). The CDR3, as DNA: TGCAGTGCTAAGCCCCATACTTGGCGGCCCGAGAACACCGGGGAGCTGTTTTTT. This sequence encodes CSAKPHTWRPENTGELFF.

The J gene is TRBJ2-6, the V gene TRBV12-3 or TRBV12-4, with 12 bases matching TRBD1. V lost 4 bases and J lost 2; bases outside the gene matches: 3. CDR3 length: 17 residues. CDR3 sequence: CASSSGTGGAGANVLTF. CDR3 coding DNA: TGTGCCAGCAGTTCCGGGACAGGGGGCGCTGGGGCCAACGTCCTGACTTTC.

The table lists this clonotype with many counts. The CDR3 region has the DNA TGTGCCTGGAGGGCGGGGGCCGGGGAGACCCAGTACTTC. This codes for CAWRAGAGETQYF. This chain connects TRBV30 to TRBJ2-5; D possibly corresponds to TRBD2 (7 bases). CDR1 and CDR2 (germline): GTSNPN, SVGIG (reference sequence). The V end was cut by 3 bases, the J end by 5 bases, with 13 bases between. The CDR3 covers 13 residues.

The V and J genes are TRBV5-6 and TRBJ2-7; D not certain. From germline, CDR1 is SGHDT and CDR2 YYEEEE. This CDR3 has 13 amino acids. V lost 5 bases, J lost 0 bases, and 9 bases lay in between. CDR3 sequence (DNA): TGTGCCAGCAGTTTTTTTAACTCCTACGAGCAGTACTTC. Amino acid sequence: CASSFFNSYEQYF.

This clonotype was picked up many times. V and J are TRBV27 and TRBJ2-7, with TRBD2 as a possible D gene (5 bases). The V gene lost 1 base and the J gene lost 2 bases, with 9 bases spanning the gap. Germline loops: CDR1 MNHEY, CDR2 SMNVEV (reference sequence). CDR3 size: 14 residues. CDR3 DNA: TGTGCCAGCAGTTTATTGGGGAGCCCCTACGAGCAGTACTTC. Translated, it gives CASSLLGSPYEQYF.

This clonotype showed up many times. The chain uses TRBV12-3 or TRBV12-4 and TRBJ1-1; TRBD1 aligns across 7 bases. This CDR3 region has 16 residues. V shed 7 bases and J 3 bases; nucleotides not matched to a gene: 14. CDR3 protein: CASTSPGTDSYTEAFF. CDR3 bases: TGTGCCAGCACCTCCCCCGGGACAGATTCCTACACTGAAGCTTTCTTT.

Note on this clonotype: A much more abundant neighbour one base away suggests this may be a read error. The chain recombines TRBV12-3 or TRBV12-4 with TRBJ2-1; 11 positions agree with TRBD2. The CDR3 contains 14 residues. For the CDR3, the DNA is TGTGCCAGCAGCGTAGCGGGAGGGCGAGGGGAGCAGTGCTTC. Protein sequence: CASSVAGGRGEQCF.

This chain links TRBV12-3 or TRBV12-4 with TRBJ2-7; 13 bases line up with TRBD2. The junction had 11 bases not matched to a gene; V was cut back by 6 bases and J by 3 bases. The CDR3 is 17 amino acids. The CDR3 region is CASSPTSGRRWRYEQYF. CDR3 nucleotide sequence: TGTGCCAGCAGCCCGACTAGCGGGAGGAGATGGCGCTACGAGCAGTACTTC.

This clonotype was detected only a few times. CDR3 in amino acids: CSVVGAGVGTDTQYF. DNA for the CDR3: TGCAGCGTTGTAGGAGCGGGAGTGGGTACAGATACGCAGTATTTT. V gene TRBV29-1 combines with J gene TRBJ2-3; TRBD2 matches at 8 bases. Trimming at V came to 4 bases and at J to 3 bases, leaving 9 bases not matched to a gene. Germline V gene data show CDR1 as SQVTM and CDR2 as ANQGSEA. The CDR3 totals 15 residues.

This clonotype was picked up many times. This rearrangement joins TRBV5-4 to TRBJ1-2; the D gene is possibly TRBD1 (6 bases). Germline CDR1 reads SGHNT; CDR2 reads YYREEE (reference sequence). The CDR3 contains 14 residues. V gave up 0 bases and J gave up 7 bases, with 13 bases separating them. The CDR3 nucleotides read TGTGCCAGCAGCTTGGCCGCAGGGGCGGGTGGCTACACCTTC. As protein: CASSLAAGAGGYTF.

This chain joins TRBV20-1 and TRBJ2-3, with 8 bases fitting TRBD2. The V gene's germline CDR1 is DFQATT and CDR2 SNEGSKA (reference sequence). J gave up 0 bases and V 5 bases, and 7 bases lay outside the gene matches. The CDR3 length is 15 residues. CDR3 bases: TGCAGTGCTCAGCGGGGGCCTGCTAGCACAGATACGCAGTATTTT. Its protein is CSAQRGPASTDTQYF.

A word on this clonotype: Since a much larger clone is just one base distant, this may be a read error. The rearrangement uses TRBV20-1 and TRBJ2-7; 12 bases align to TRBD1. This CDR3 region has 14 residues. The germline V gene has CDR1 DFQATT and CDR2 SNEGSKA (reference sequence). The CDR3 loop reads CGAIRDRGRDEQYF. The CDR3 DNA is TGCGGTGCCATCCGGGACAGGGGGCGCGACGAGCAGTACTTC.

This clonotype came up many times. V usage is TRBV7-7 and J usage is TRBJ2-5; the match to TRBD2 covers 10 bases. Germline V gives CDR1 SSHAT, CDR2 FNYEAQ (reference sequence). The CDR3 has 14 residues. V lost 4 bases, J lost 3 bases, and 2 bases stayed unmatched. The CDR3 DNA reads TGTGCCAGCAGCTATCTAGCGGGAGAAGAGACCCAGTACTTC. Its protein is CASSYLAGEETQYF.